This entry concerns a single TCR beta chain. Its target is unknown. Primers: 60 Vbeta forward and 13 Jbeta reverse. Profiled with immunoSEQ multiplex PCR; TCRdb holds only in-frame clones, not every one. The sample includes more than 100,000 clones, 80% of them seen just once. The source of the sample is a study of cytomegalovirus exposure and HLA in healthy donors. Study-wide results and limits: Most CMV-associated TCR beta chains appeared HLA-restricted in a later analysis. CMV serostatus was the only immune exposure information that was available. Within the data, a cluster of highly shared sequence variants was likely a sequencing artifact.

CDR1 is SEHNR, CDR2 FQNEAQ, per germline (reference sequence). Trimming removed 6 bases from V and 7 bases from J, with 13 bases in between. The CDR3 is made up of 14 amino acids. Sequenced material: PBMCs. The sequence derives from a female donor in good health and CMV-seropositive. The V and J genes are TRBV7-9 and TRBJ1-6; TRBD1 is a possible D gene (6 bases). The CDR3 DNA sequence: TGTGCCAGCAGAGAGGACAGTAAGAATTCACCCCTCCACTTT. It specifies CASREDSKNSPLHF.